The clone carrying this T cell receptor beta chain was recorded at least ten times. The antigen is not known. The data were obtained in a study of T cells after yellow fever vaccination. Overall study results and limits: Most clones from primary vaccination resurfaced after the booster (96% CD4, 75% to 90% CD8).

A universal primer site and UMIs were added as TCR cDNA was made by 5'RACE template switching. In TCRdb, the 5' RACE reads were re-called with MiXCR into one record per CDR3 protein. The sample has 300,000 to 350,000 distinct CDR3 sequences; roughly 4% are singletons. The TCR was taken from a man between 18 and 29 years old who received the YFV17D yellow fever vaccine. Source: PBMCs, taken 5 days after the yellow fever booster vaccination.

The CDR3 spells CSVEGGGYGYTF. CDR3 nucleotide sequence: TGCAGCGTTGAGGGGGGAGGCTATGGCTACACCTTC. The rearrangement uses TRBV29-1 and TRBJ1-2; a possible D gene is TRBD1 (5 bases). The V gene lost 3 bases and the J gene lost 4 bases, with 9 bases spanning the gap. Germline lookup yields CDR1 SQVTM and CDR2 ANQGSEA. This CDR3 contains 12 residues.